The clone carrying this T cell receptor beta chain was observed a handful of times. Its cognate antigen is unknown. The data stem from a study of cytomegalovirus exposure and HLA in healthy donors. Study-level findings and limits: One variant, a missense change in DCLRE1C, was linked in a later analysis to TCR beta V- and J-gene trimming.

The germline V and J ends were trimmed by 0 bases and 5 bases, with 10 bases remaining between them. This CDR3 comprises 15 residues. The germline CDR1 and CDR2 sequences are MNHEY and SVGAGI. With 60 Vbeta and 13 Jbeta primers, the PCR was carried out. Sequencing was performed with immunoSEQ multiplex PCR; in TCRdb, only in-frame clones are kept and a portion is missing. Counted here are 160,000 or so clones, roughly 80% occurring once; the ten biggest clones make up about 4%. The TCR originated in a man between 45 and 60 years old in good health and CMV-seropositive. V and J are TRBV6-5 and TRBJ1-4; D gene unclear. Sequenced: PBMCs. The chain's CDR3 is CASSYSKSGNEKLFF. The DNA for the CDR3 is TGTGCCAGCAGTTACTCGAAGTCCGGGAATGAAAAACTGTTTTTT.